One and the same sample provided the 25 T cell receptor beta chains below, sequenced in a study of cytomegalovirus exposure and HLA in healthy donors. Both 60 Vbeta primers and 13 Jbeta primers went into the PCR. Sequencing was performed with immunoSEQ multiplex PCR; in TCRdb, only in-frame clones are kept and a portion is missing. The sample has some 100,000 clones, around 74% seen once. Sequencing input: PBMCs. All receptors come from a female donor in good health and CMV-seropositive.

The chain couples TRBV2 to TRBJ2-5, with 11 positions matching TRBD2. The ends lost 5 bases at V and 4 bases at J; junction bases unmatched: 6. CDR3 length: 15 amino acids. Germline CDR1 reads SNHLY; CDR2 reads FYNNEI. CDR3 residues: CASSPTSGILETQYF. CDR3 in DNA: TGTGCCAGCAGTCCGACTAGCGGGATTTTAGAGACCCAGTACTTC.

The CDR3 DNA reads as TGTGCCAGCAGCTTCACGGGGTCCACTGAAGCTTTCTTT. Residues: CASSFTGSTEAFF. The genes are TRBV7-8 and TRBJ1-1; D gene uncertain. Trimming took off 3 bases at V and 4 bases at J, with 9 bases between the two ends. The germline CDR1 and CDR2 sequences are SGHVS and FQNEAQ. The length of the CDR3 is 13 residues.

There are a few counts of this clone. J is TRBJ2-1 and V is TRBV4-3, with D possibly being TRBD2 (6 bases). With 0 bases removed from V and 2 bases from J, the gap between germline ends came to 14 bases. The CDR3 length is 17 residues. The germline V gene has CDR1 LGHNA and CDR2 YSLEER. Here the CDR3 DNA reads TGCGCCAGCAGCCAAGACCCTGGCGGGGAGCCCTACAATGAGCAGTTCTTC. Amino acid sequence: CASSQDPGGEPYNEQFF.

Written as DNA, the CDR3 is TGTGCCAGCAGTTTGAGGTTCAGGGACATGGCTGAAGCTTTCTTT. This gives the protein CASSLRFRDMAEAFF. The chain carries TRBV28 and TRBJ1-1; D is perhaps TRBD1 (6 bases). Germline V gene sequence: CDR1 MDHEN, CDR2 SYDVKM. This CDR3 has 15 residues. Trimming removed 3 bases at V and 6 bases at J, with 17 bases between.

The chain combines TRBV7-9 with TRBJ1-1; D is possibly TRBD1 (5 bases). The germline gives CDR1 SEHNR, CDR2 FQNEAQ (reference sequence). This CDR3 spans 15 amino acids. V lost 5 bases, J lost 7 bases, and 20 bases lay in between. The CDR3 reads CASSPGSTAHIEAFF. CDR3 nucleotides: TGTGCCAGCAGCCCCGGATCGACAGCACACATTGAAGCTTTCTTT.

This chain connects TRBV5-1 to TRBJ2-5, with D uncertain. The CDR3 is made up of 15 amino acids. Per the germline V gene, CDR1 is SGHRS and CDR2 is YFSETQ. Trimming shortened V by 4 bases and J by 4 bases, and 17 bases separated the two germline ends. The CDR3, as DNA: TGCGCCAGCAGCCAAAACCCCGCGTACGGAGAGACCCAGTACTTC. This sequence encodes CASSQNPAYGETQYF.

The genes are TRBV9 and TRBJ1-2, with 9 bases fitting TRBD1. The CDR3 is 14 amino acids. V dropped 3 bases and J dropped 4; count of bases not matched to a gene: 4. CDR1 SGDLS and CDR2 YYNGEE come from the germline V gene. The CDR3 DNA follows: TGTGCCAGCAGCGCAGGACAGGGGTCCTATGGCTACACCTTC. This sequence encodes CASSAGQGSYGYTF. Drawing the rest from reference TRBV9 and TRBJ1-2, the complete variable domain is DSGVTQTPKHLITATGQRVTLRCSPRSGDLSVYWYQQSLDQGLQFLIQYYNGEERAKGNILERFSAQQFPDLHSELNLSSLELGDSALYFCASSAGQGSYGYTFGSGTRLTVV.

The chain combines TRBV7-2 with TRBJ2-3, with a possible D match to TRBD2 (5 bases). Germline values: CDR1 SGHTA, CDR2 FQGNSA. V was trimmed by 4 bases and J by 2 bases, leaving 10 bases between them. The CDR3 totals 14 residues. CDR3 region: CASSSTRDTDTQYF. CDR3 nucleotide sequence: TGTGCCAGCAGCTCCACGAGGGACACAGATACGCAGTATTTT.

J is TRBJ2-3 and V is TRBV9, with no clear D. The CDR3 sequence is 15 residues long. CDR1 and CDR2 from the germline V gene are SGDLS and YYNGEE. With 0 bases removed from V and 4 bases from J, the gap between germline ends came to 12 bases. The CDR3 DNA reads TGTGCCAGCAGCGTAGCTTTTCCTAGTTCAGATACGCAGTATTTT. Translated: CASSVAFPSSDTQYF.

V is TRBV5-1 and J is TRBJ2-2; D remains ambiguous. This CDR3 spans 11 amino acids. The germline V gene encodes CDR1 SGHRS and CDR2 YFSETQ. The germline V and J ends were trimmed by 2 bases and 8 bases, with 4 bases remaining between them. The DNA for the CDR3 is TGCGCCAGCAGCTTACAGGGGGAGCTGTTTTTT. Amino acids: CASSLQGELFF.

This sequence joins TRBV7-3 and TRBJ2-2; the match to TRBD2 covers 7 bases. The V gene's germline CDR1 is SGHTA and CDR2 FQGTGA. V lost 5 bases, J lost 5 bases, and 8 bases stayed unmatched. The CDR3 extends over 15 amino acids. The CDR3 loop is CASSLRASGTGELFF. CDR3 sequence (DNA): TGTGCCAGCAGCCTACGAGCTAGCGGTACCGGGGAGCTGTTTTTT.

The chain couples TRBV21-1 to TRBJ2-7; the D call TRBD1 from the table was never checked on the DNA. TRBV21-1 corresponds to a pseudogene. The CDR3 consists of 10 residues. The CDR3 spells CASHRGEQYF. DNA for the CDR3: TGTGCCAGCCACAGGGGCGAGCAGTACTTC.

The chain carries TRBV5-6 and TRBJ2-5; D is possibly TRBD2 (6 bases). The CDR3 loop spans 15 amino acids. Trimming removed 4 bases at V and 2 bases at J, with 15 bases between. Germline assignment: CDR1 SGHDT and CDR2 YYEEEE. The chain's CDR3 is CASSPSEGLQETQYF. The CDR3 DNA is TGTGCCAGCAGCCCCTCGGAGGGGCTACAAGAGACCCAGTACTTC.

The chain has TRBV11-3 and TRBJ2-3; D ambiguous. The length of the CDR3 is 15 residues. The germline V gene encodes CDR1 SGHNT and CDR2 YENEEA. V was pared by 3 bases and J by 4 bases, with 14 bases between. CDR3: CASSFGQINPDTQYF. The CDR3 DNA follows: TGTGCCAGCAGCTTTGGGCAGATCAACCCAGATACGCAGTATTTT.

The table lists this clone with a few counts. V gene TRBV25-1 combines with J gene TRBJ2-1; D is ambiguous. Germline lookup yields CDR1 MGHDK and CDR2 SYGVNS. V was shortened by 8 bases and J by 4 bases, with 6 bases between the two germline ends. The CDR3 runs 11 residues. CDR3 loop: CASGLYNEQFF. The DNA of the CDR3 is TGTGCCAGCGGCCTGTACAATGAGCAGTTCTTC.

The rearrangement joins TRBV5-1 to TRBJ2-7, with TRBD2 identical over 7 bases. In germline, CDR1 is SGHRS, CDR2 YFSETQ. This CDR3 spans 15 amino acids. V dropped 0 bases and J dropped 4; count of bases not matched to a gene: 7. CDR3 sequence reads: CASSLEAGDRYEQYF. CDR3 coding DNA: TGCGCCAGCAGCTTGGAGGCGGGAGATCGGTACGAGCAGTACTTC.

The V call is TRBV6-5, the J call TRBJ2-7; TRBD1 aligns across 9 bases. J gave up 3 bases and V 2 bases, and 5 bases lay outside the gene matches. The germline V gene encodes CDR1 MNHEY and CDR2 SVGAGI. The CDR3 extends over 15 amino acids. This CDR3 reads CASSYGPGQGYEQYF. CDR3 bases: TGTGCCAGCAGTTACGGCCCGGGACAGGGCTACGAGCAGTACTTC.

The J gene is TRBJ2-1, the V gene TRBV19; 10 positions agree with TRBD2. J was trimmed by 4 bases and V by 6 bases; bases with no gene match: 3. The germline V gene encodes CDR1 LNHDA and CDR2 SQIVND (reference sequence). CDR3 length: 14 residues. The CDR3 sequence is CASRTSGLYNEQFF. Written as DNA, the CDR3 is TGTGCCAGTAGGACTAGCGGGCTGTACAATGAGCAGTTCTTC.

This clone showed up just a few times. The chain employs TRBV5-6 and TRBJ1-1; D is possibly TRBD1 (6 bases). Germline values: CDR1 SGHDT, CDR2 YYEEEE. Trimming cost V 7 bases and J 0 bases, with 13 bases left between them. The CDR3 has 14 residues. CDR3 sequence: CASSEGGLNTEAFF. In nucleotides, the CDR3 is TGTGCCAGCTCCGAGGGGGGGTTGAACACTGAAGCTTTCTTT.

The V call is TRBV28, the J call TRBJ2-7, with D perhaps matching TRBD1 (5 bases). Trimming cost V 7 bases and J 1 base, with 8 bases left between them. The CDR3 covers 12 residues. Looked up from germline, CDR1 is MDHEN and CDR2 is SYDVKM. CDR3 nucleotide sequence: TGTGCCAGCAATCAGGGTTCCTACGAGCAGTACTTC. Encoded protein: CASNQGSYEQYF.

As to this clone: The sample has other DNA sequences that encode this CDR3 too. V gene TRBV4-2 combines with J gene TRBJ2-7; 14 nucleotides align to TRBD2. The CDR3 has 16 residues. J lost 3 bases, V lost 0 bases, and 1 base had no gene match. From germline, CDR1 is LGHNA and CDR2 YNFKEQ. CDR3 amino acids: CASSQEGLAGDYEQYF. Written as DNA, the CDR3 is TGTGCCAGCAGCCAAGAGGGACTAGCGGGAGACTACGAGCAGTACTTC.

The genes are TRBV9 and TRBJ2-1; perhaps TRBD2 as D (6 bases). The CDR3 spans 13 residues. Germline V gene lookup returns CDR1 SGDLS and CDR2 YYNGEE. Trimming pared 2 bases from V and 3 bases from J, leaving 6 bases between. In nucleotides, the CDR3 is TGTGCCAGCAGCGTGCGGGGCTACAATGAGCAGTTCTTC. As protein: CASSVRGYNEQFF.

The V call is TRBV7-2, the J call TRBJ2-3; 8 bases line up with TRBD2. In germline, CDR1 is SGHTA, CDR2 FQGNSA. J gave up 4 bases and V 5 bases, and 5 bases lay outside the gene matches. This CDR3 region has 14 residues. The CDR3, as DNA: TGTGCCAGCAGCGGGAGCGGGAGCCCAGATACGCAGTATTTT. Translation gives CASSGSGSPDTQYF.

The chain carries TRBV5-8 and TRBJ2-7; 8 nucleotides align to TRBD1. Trimming cost V 3 bases and J 0 bases; bases outside gene matches: 8. CDR1 is SGHTS, CDR2 YDEGEE, per germline. CDR3 size: 16 residues. DNA of the CDR3: TGTGCCAGCAGCTGGACCGGACAGGGCCTCTCCTACGAGCAGTACTTC. This encodes CASSWTGQGLSYEQYF.

The chain couples TRBV4-1 to TRBJ2-5, with D hard to call. The length of the CDR3 is 15 residues. Germline CDR1 reads MGHRA; CDR2 reads YSYEKL. Trimming took off 0 bases at V and 0 bases at J, with 8 bases between the two ends. The CDR3 sequence is CASSQDGHHQETQYF. Written as DNA, the CDR3 is TGCGCCAGCAGCCAAGATGGCCACCACCAAGAGACCCAGTACTTC.